These 6 T cell receptor beta chains share one sample of origin, sequenced in a study of blood T cell repertoires in COVID-19. TCRdb's table, derived via immunoSEQ multiplex PCR, lists solely in-frame clones and lacks some. Of 220,000 or so clones in the sample, about 80% are singletons; the top ten hold roughly 2.3%. The material sequenced was peripheral blood. These receptor sequences come from a woman between 55 and 75 years old with acute or convalescent COVID-19.

V usage is TRBV7-8 and J usage is TRBJ2-5, with D possibly being TRBD1 (5 bases). Germline V lookup: CDR1 SGHVS, CDR2 FQNEAQ. With 1 base removed from V and 5 bases from J, the gap between germline ends came to 11 bases. The CDR3 is 14 residues long. The CDR3: CASSLEPGLETQYF. The CDR3 nucleotides read TGTGCCAGCAGCTTAGAACCAGGGCTTGAGACCCAGTACTTC. Full variable domain (remainder filled in from reference TRBV7-8 and TRBJ2-5): GAGVSQSPRYKVAKRGQDVALRCDPISGHVSLFWYQQALGQGPEFLTYFQNEAQLDKSGLPSDRFFAERPEGSVSTLKIQRTQQEDSAVYLCASSLEPGLETQYFGPGTRLLVL.

The chain joins TRBV7-9 to TRBJ2-5; 7 nucleotides agree with TRBD1. This CDR3 is built from 17 residues. Trimming cost V 3 bases and J 4 bases; bases outside gene matches: 14. Per the germline V gene, CDR1 is SEHNR and CDR2 is FQNEAQ (reference sequence). CDR3 DNA sequence: TGTGCCAGCAGCTTCTTCGTCTTTGGGACAGAGATAGAGACCCAGTACTTC. It translates to CASSFFVFGTEIETQYF. Combining the CDR3 with reference TRBV7-9 and TRBJ2-5 gives the whole variable domain DTGVSQNPRHKITKRGQNVTFRCDPISEHNRLYWYRQTLGQGPEFLTYFQNEAQLEKSRLLSDRFSAERPKGSFSTLEIQRTEQGDSAMYLCASSFFVFGTEIETQYFGPGTRLLVL.

This chain joins TRBV12-3 or TRBV12-4 and TRBJ1-6; 7 bases match TRBD1. After removal of 4 bases from V and 6 bases from J, the junction contained 0 bases not matched to a gene. The CDR3 consists of 13 residues. The CDR3 here is CASSSGGNSPLHF. The CDR3 DNA reads as TGTGCCAGCAGTTCAGGGGGTAATTCACCCCTCCACTTT.

This rearrangement joins TRBV11-2 to TRBJ2-1; no firm D call. Germline values: CDR1 SGHAT, CDR2 FQNNGV. Trimming cost V 1 base and J 10 bases, with 5 bases left between them. This CDR3 region has 11 residues. As DNA, the CDR3 is TGTGCCAGCAGCTTAGGGCACGAGCAGTTCTTC. Its protein product is CASSLGHEQFF.

The chain carries TRBV10-1 and TRBJ2-7; 7 bases align to TRBD1. After removal of 5 bases from V and 11 bases from J, the junction contained 6 bases not matched to a gene. The CDR3 has 11 residues. CDR1 WNHNN and CDR2 SYGVQD come from the germline V gene (reference sequence). In DNA, the CDR3 is TGCGCCAGCAGTATTCGCGACAGGGAGTACTTC. The encoded protein is CASSIRDREYF.

CDR3 coding DNA: TGTGCCAGCAGTTACAACAGGGGCTACGAGCAGTACTTC. It is translated as CASSYNRGYEQYF. V is TRBV6-6 and J is TRBJ2-7, with 7 bases fitting TRBD1. This CDR3 is built from 13 residues. The J segment lost 3 bases and the V segment lost 2 bases, leaving 1 base of the junction unmatched. CDR1 is MNHNY, CDR2 SVGAGI, per germline (reference sequence).